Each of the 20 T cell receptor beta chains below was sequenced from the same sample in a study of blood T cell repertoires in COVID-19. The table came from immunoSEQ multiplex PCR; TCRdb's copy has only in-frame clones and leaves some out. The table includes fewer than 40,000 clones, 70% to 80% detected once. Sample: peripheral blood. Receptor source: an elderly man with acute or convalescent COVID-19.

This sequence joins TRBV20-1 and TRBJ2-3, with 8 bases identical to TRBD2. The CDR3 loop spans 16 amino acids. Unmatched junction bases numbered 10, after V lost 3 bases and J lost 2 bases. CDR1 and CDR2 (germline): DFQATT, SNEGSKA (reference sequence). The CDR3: CSASDVAGTHTDTQYF. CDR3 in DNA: TGCAGTGCTAGTGACGTAGCGGGGACTCACACAGATACGCAGTATTTT.

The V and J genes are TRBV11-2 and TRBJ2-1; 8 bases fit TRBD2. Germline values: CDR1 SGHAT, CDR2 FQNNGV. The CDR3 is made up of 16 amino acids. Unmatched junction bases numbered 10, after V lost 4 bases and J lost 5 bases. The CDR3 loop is CASSSTHSGRHNEQFF. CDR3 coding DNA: TGTGCCAGCAGCTCAACCCACAGCGGGAGACACAATGAGCAGTTCTTC. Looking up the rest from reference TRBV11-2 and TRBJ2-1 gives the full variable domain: EAGVAQSPRYKIIEKRQSVAFWCNPISGHATLYWYQQILGQGPKLLIQFQNNGVVDDSQLPKDRFSAERLKGVDSTLKIQPAKLEDSAVYLCASSSTHSGRHNEQFFGPGTRLTVL.

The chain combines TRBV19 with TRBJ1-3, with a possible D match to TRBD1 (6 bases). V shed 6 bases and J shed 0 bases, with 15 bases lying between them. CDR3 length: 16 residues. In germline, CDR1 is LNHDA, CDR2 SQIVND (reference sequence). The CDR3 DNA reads TGTGCCAGTAGGCCAGGGGACACCGGCTCTGGAAACACCATATATTTT. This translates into CASRPGDTGSGNTIYF.

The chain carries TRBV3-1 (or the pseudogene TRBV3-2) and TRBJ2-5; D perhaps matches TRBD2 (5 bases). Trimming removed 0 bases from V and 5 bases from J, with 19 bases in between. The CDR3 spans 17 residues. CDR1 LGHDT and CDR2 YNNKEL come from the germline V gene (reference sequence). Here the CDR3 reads CASSQELERPQGETQYF. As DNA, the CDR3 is TGTGCCAGCAGCCAAGAACTTGAGCGGCCCCAAGGTGAGACCCAGTACTTC.

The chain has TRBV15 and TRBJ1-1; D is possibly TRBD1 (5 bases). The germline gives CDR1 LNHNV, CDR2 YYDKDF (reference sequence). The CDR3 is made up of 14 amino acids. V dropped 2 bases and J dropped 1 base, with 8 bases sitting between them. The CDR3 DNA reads TGTGCCACCAGCAGATCCAGGGCGAACACTGAAGCTTTCTTT. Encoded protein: CATSRSRANTEAFF.

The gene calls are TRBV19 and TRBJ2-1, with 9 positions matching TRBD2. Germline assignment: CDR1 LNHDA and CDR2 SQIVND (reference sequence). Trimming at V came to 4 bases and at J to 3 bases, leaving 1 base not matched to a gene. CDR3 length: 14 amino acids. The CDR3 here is CASSRAGGYNEQFF. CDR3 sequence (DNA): TGTGCCAGTAGTAGAGCGGGGGGCTACAATGAGCAGTTCTTC.

For the CDR3, the DNA is TGTGCCAGTAGTATGTTTAACGGGGAGCTGTTTTTT. This sequence encodes CASSMFNGELFF. The V and J genes are TRBV19 and TRBJ2-2; the D is unclear. The germline V and J ends were trimmed by 3 bases and 7 bases, with 6 bases remaining between them. Germline V gene sequence: CDR1 LNHDA, CDR2 SQIVND (reference sequence). The CDR3 consists of 12 residues.

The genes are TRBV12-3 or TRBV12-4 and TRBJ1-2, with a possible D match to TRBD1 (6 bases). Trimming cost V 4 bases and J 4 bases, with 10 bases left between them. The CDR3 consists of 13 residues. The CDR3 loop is CASSSQGSYGYTF. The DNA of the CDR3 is TGTGCCAGCAGTTCACAGGGATCCTATGGCTACACCTTC.

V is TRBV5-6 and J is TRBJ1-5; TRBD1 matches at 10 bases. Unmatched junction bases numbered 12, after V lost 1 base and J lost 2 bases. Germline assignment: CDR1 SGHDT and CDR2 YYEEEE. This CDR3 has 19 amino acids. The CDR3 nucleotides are TGTGCCAGCAGCTTGTATTTGGACAGGGGGTCTTTCGGCAATCAGCCCCAGCATTTT. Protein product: CASSLYLDRGSFGNQPQHF.

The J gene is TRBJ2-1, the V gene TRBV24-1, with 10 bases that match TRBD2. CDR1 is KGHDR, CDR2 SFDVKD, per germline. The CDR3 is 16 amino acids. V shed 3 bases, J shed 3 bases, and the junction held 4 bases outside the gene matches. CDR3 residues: CATSDLSGGNYNEQFF. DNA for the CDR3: TGTGCCACCAGTGATCTTAGCGGGGGGAACTACAATGAGCAGTTCTTC.

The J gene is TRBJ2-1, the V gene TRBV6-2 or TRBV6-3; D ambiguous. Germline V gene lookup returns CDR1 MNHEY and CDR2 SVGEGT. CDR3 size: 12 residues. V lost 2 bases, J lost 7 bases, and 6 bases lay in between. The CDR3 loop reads CASSYVRNEQFF. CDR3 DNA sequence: TGTGCCAGCAGTTACGTCAGGAATGAGCAGTTCTTC.

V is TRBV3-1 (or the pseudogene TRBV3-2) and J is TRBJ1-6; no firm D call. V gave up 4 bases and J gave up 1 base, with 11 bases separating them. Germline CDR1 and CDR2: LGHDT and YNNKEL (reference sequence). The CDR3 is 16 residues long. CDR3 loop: CASSLQYSSYNSPLHF. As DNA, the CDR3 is TGTGCCAGCAGCCTTCAATACAGTTCCTATAATTCACCCCTCCACTTT.

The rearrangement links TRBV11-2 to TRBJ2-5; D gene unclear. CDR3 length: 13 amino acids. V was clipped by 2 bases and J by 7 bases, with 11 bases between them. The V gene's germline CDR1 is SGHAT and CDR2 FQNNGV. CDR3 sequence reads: CASSLIRERTQYF. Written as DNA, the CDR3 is TGTGCCAGCAGCTTAATTCGAGAGAGGACCCAGTACTTC.

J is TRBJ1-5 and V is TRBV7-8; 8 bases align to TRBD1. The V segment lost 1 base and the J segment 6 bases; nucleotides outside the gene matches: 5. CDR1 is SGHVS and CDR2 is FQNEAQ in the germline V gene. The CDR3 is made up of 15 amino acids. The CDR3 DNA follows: TGTGCCAGCAGCTTAGTCCAGGGGGCGAGTCAGCCCCAGCATTTT. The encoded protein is CASSLVQGASQPQHF.

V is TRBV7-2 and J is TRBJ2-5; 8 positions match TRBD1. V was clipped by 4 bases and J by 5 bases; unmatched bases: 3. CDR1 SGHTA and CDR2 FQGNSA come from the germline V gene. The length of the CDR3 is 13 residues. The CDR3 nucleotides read TGTGCCAGCAGCTCAGACAGGGGCGAGACCCAGTACTTC. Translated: CASSSDRGETQYF.

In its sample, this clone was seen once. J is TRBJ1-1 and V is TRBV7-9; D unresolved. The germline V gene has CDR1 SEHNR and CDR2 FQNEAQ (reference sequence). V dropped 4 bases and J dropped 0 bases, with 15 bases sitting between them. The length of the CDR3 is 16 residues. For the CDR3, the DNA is TGTGCCAGCAGCTCGTTGCGGGCCGGTTTGAACACTGAAGCTTTCTTT. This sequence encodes CASSSLRAGLNTEAFF.

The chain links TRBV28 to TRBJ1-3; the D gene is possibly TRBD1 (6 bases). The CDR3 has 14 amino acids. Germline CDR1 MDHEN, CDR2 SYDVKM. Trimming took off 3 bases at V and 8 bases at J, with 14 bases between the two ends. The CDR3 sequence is CASSLGHIGDTIYF. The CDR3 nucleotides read TGTGCCAGCAGTTTGGGACACATTGGGGACACCATATATTTT.

Here the CDR3 reads CASSLVRETYNEQFF. CDR3 nucleotide sequence: TGCGCCAGCAGCTTGGTCCGGGAAACCTACAATGAGCAGTTCTTC. The rearrangement joins TRBV5-1 to TRBJ2-1; possibly TRBD2 for D (5 bases). The V gene lost 0 bases and the J gene lost 2 bases, with 9 bases spanning the gap. CDR1 SGHRS and CDR2 YFSETQ come from the germline V gene. The CDR3 extends over 15 amino acids.

In DNA form, the CDR3 reads TGTGCCAGTAGTAAGACAGGGGTGAGGAACACTGAAGCTTTCTTT. Translation gives CASSKTGVRNTEAFF. The chain carries TRBV19 and TRBJ1-1; 8 nucleotides align to TRBD1. V shed 4 bases and J 1 base; nucleotides not matched to a gene: 5. This CDR3 region has 15 residues. Per the germline V gene, CDR1 is LNHDA and CDR2 is SQIVND (reference sequence).

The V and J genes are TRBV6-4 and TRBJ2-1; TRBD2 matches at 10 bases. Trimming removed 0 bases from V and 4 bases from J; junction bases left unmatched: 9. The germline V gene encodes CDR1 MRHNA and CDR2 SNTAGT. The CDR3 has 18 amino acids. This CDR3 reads CASSDSRLAGVSYNEQFF. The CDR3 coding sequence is TGTGCCAGCAGTGACTCGAGGCTAGCGGGAGTTTCTTACAATGAGCAGTTCTTC.